This is a list of T cell receptor beta chains from one sample in a study of cytomegalovirus exposure and HLA in healthy donors. The repertoire was sequenced with immunoSEQ multiplex PCR; TCRdb's copy has only in-frame clones and lacks some. This table has some 190,000 clones, 75% to 85% appearing once. Sequencing was done on a sample of PBMCs. The receptors derive from a woman aged 25 to 39 in good health and CMV-seropositive. Both conserved end residues are part of each CDR3. Fields, in order: D gene, J gene, V gene, clone size, CDR3 protein, CDR3 DNA. A D gene is named only where the DNA matches it firmly. The listing skips clone size in some rows; elsewhere it reads once, few, many or a size class.

d_gene: TRBD2
j_gene: TRBJ2-2
v_gene: TRBV30
abundance: once
CDR3aa: CAWTRARTSVGTGELFF
CDR3nt: TGTGCCTGGACCCGGGCCCGGACTAGCGTGGGCACCGGGGAGCTGTTTTTT

d_gene: NA
j_gene: TRBJ2-5
v_gene: TRBV18
abundance: once
CDR3aa: CASSPIEAGSKETQYF
CDR3nt: TGTGCCAGCTCACCAATTGAGGCGGGCAGTAAAGAGACCCAGTACTTC

d_gene: TRBD2
j_gene: TRBJ2-1
v_gene: TRBV11-3
abundance: NA
CDR3aa: CASSGASGREQFF
CDR3nt: TGTGCCAGCAGCGGAGCTAGCGGGAGAGAGCAGTTCTTC

d_gene: TRBD1
j_gene: TRBJ1-2
v_gene: TRBV5-4
abundance: NA
CDR3aa: CASSSRTGPTNGYTF
CDR3nt: TGTGCCAGCAGCTCGAGGACAGGACCTACCAATGGCTACACCTTC

d_gene: TRBD2
j_gene: TRBJ2-1
v_gene: TRBV7-8
abundance: NA
CDR3aa: CASSLTTSGRVAYNEQFF
CDR3nt: TGTGCCAGCAGCTTAACCACTAGCGGGAGGGTGGCCTACAATGAGCAGTTCTTC

d_gene: TRBD1
j_gene: TRBJ1-3
v_gene: TRBV9
abundance: few
CDR3aa: CASSARQGQGNTIYF
CDR3nt: TGTGCCAGCAGCGCTAGACAGGGACAGGGAAACACCATATATTTT

d_gene: NA
j_gene: TRBJ1-2
v_gene: TRBV5-1
abundance: NA
CDR3aa: CASSLVAGCVPNYGYTF
CDR3nt: TGCGCCAGCAGCTTGGTTGCGGGGTGCGTACCCAACTATGGCTACACCTTC

d_gene: TRBD1
j_gene: TRBJ1-6
v_gene: TRBV4-1
abundance: NA
CDR3aa: CASSQDPGQGDSPLHF
CDR3nt: TGCGCCAGCAGCCAAGATCCCGGACAGGGAGATTCACCCCTCCACTTT

d_gene: NA
j_gene: TRBJ2-3
v_gene: TRBV7-3
abundance: NA
CDR3aa: CASSRGTLSTDTQYF
CDR3nt: TGTGCCAGCAGCCGCGGGACTCTTAGCACAGATACGCAGTATTTT

d_gene: TRBD1
j_gene: TRBJ2-6
v_gene: TRBV5-1
abundance: NA
CDR3aa: CASSATGGSGANVLTF
CDR3nt: TGCGCCAGCAGCGCCACAGGGGGCTCTGGGGCCAACGTCCTGACTTTC

d_gene: NA
j_gene: TRBJ2-7
v_gene: TRBV5-1
abundance: NA
CDR3aa: CASSLGALPYEQYF
CDR3nt: TGCGCCAGCAGCTTAGGAGCCCTCCCCTACGAGCAGTACTTC

d_gene: TRBD1
j_gene: TRBJ1-5
v_gene: TRBV19
abundance: NA
CDR3aa: CASSPRDRGDQPQHF
CDR3nt: TGTGCCAGTAGTCCCCGGGACAGGGGGGATCAGCCCCAGCATTTT

d_gene: TRBD1
j_gene: TRBJ2-1
v_gene: TRBV5-1
abundance: NA
CDR3aa: CASSFGTGGNEQFF
CDR3nt: TGCGCCAGCAGCTTTGGGACAGGGGGAAATGAGCAGTTCTTC

d_gene: TRBD1
j_gene: TRBJ1-2
v_gene: TRBV6-5
abundance: NA
CDR3aa: CASRGGQANYGYTF
CDR3nt: TGTGCCAGCAGGGGGGGACAGGCGAACTATGGCTACACCTTC

d_gene: NA
j_gene: TRBJ2-5
v_gene: TRBV30
abundance: NA
CDR3aa: CAWNDFAHGTQYF
CDR3nt: TGTGCCTGGAATGACTTCGCCCACGGGACCCAGTACTTC

d_gene: TRBD2
j_gene: TRBJ2-5
v_gene: TRBV5-1
abundance: NA
CDR3aa: CASSLVVREGQYF
CDR3nt: TGCGCCAGCAGCTTGGTGGTTCGGGAGGGCCAGTACTTC

d_gene: NA
j_gene: TRBJ1-1
v_gene: TRBV18
abundance: NA
CDR3aa: CASSPGGDTEAFF
CDR3nt: TGTGCCAGCTCACCGGGAGGGGACACTGAAGCTTTCTTT

d_gene: TRBD1
j_gene: TRBJ1-5
v_gene: TRBV28
abundance: NA
CDR3aa: CASSLFSQGVSNQPQHF
CDR3nt: TGTGCCAGCAGTTTGTTCTCCCAGGGGGTTAGCAATCAGCCCCAGCATTTT

d_gene: NA
j_gene: TRBJ2-1
v_gene: TRBV30
abundance: few
CDR3aa: CAWARLDEQFF
CDR3nt: TGTGCCTGGGCCAGACTGGATGAGCAGTTCTTC

d_gene: TRBD1
j_gene: TRBJ1-2
v_gene: TRBV9
abundance: NA
CDR3aa: CASSGGQGLDYGYTF
CDR3nt: TGTGCCAGCAGCGGGGGACAGGGGTTGGACTATGGCTACACCTTC

d_gene: NA
j_gene: TRBJ2-5
v_gene: TRBV6-4
abundance: NA
CDR3aa: CASSEGAQETQYF
CDR3nt: TGTGCCAGCAGTGAAGGGGCACAAGAGACCCAGTACTTC

d_gene: NA
j_gene: TRBJ1-1
v_gene: TRBV6-6
abundance: NA
CDR3aa: CASRQRMNTEAFF
CDR3nt: TGTGCCAGCAGGCAGCGAATGAACACTGAAGCTTTCTTT

d_gene: TRBD1
j_gene: TRBJ1-1
v_gene: TRBV4-1
abundance: NA
CDR3aa: CASSQSYTGGLGTEAFF
CDR3nt: TGCGCCAGCAGCCAATCCTACACAGGGGGCTTGGGCACTGAAGCTTTCTTT